This T cell receptor beta chain comes out of a study of identical twins. This clonotype was counted between two and nine times. Its specificity is unknown. A universal primer site arose from template switching, and cDNA bore unique molecular identifiers. TCRdb used MiXCR to reprocess the 5' RACE reads, holding one entry per CDR3 protein. The data show some 300,000 distinct CDR3 sequences, with 12% seen just once and around 6.9% held by the top ten. V shed 6 bases, J shed 3 bases, and the junction held 10 bases outside the gene matches. This CDR3 region has 15 residues. In germline, CDR1 is MNHNS, CDR2 SASEGT. Study-wide points: Cross-sectional statistical analysis, not tracking of the same donors, underpinned the conclusions.

The same specimen was also included in a second study, on yellow fever vaccine responses in identical twins.

This sequence was found in a woman between 18 and 30 years old in good health. Input material: CD8+ T cells sorted from blood. The chain couples TRBV6-1 to TRBJ2-7, with 8 bases that match TRBD1. CDR3 sequence reads: CASSPLTGASYEQYF. The CDR3 region has the DNA TGTGCCAGCAGCCCTCTGACAGGGGCTAGCTACGAGCAGTACTTC.